The present T cell receptor beta chain was sequenced within a study of STAT3 mutations in large granular lymphocyte leukemia. On the study more broadly: Roughly half of the longitudinally sequenced T-LGLL patients carried detectable canonical activating STAT3 mutations.

From germline, CDR1 is SGDLS and CDR2 YYNGEE. With 0 bases clipped from V and 0 bases from J, the junction kept 8 bases outside the gene matches. The CDR3 contains 17 residues. Comment on this clone: The antigen remains unidentified.

Whole-study findings and limits: In several patients, dominant TCR clone burden exceeded STAT3 mutant burden. Every T-LGLL patient had at least one immunodominant TCRbeta clonotype.

This table comes from immunoSEQ multiplex PCR, and its TCRdb copy is limited to in-frame clones, with some not included. In the table there are about 6,700 clones, 45% to 65% of which are singletons. The source material was peripheral blood mononuclear cells. The sequence was obtained from a boy between 10 and 17 years old with T-cell large granular lymphocyte leukemia. Some clones in this sample may be carry-over from other donors' samples. This rearrangement joins TRBV9 to TRBJ2-7; TRBD2 matches 8 bases. CDR3 DNA sequence: TGTGCCAGCAGCGTAGGGGGTGCGGGAGGTTTCTCCTACGAGCAGTACTTC. Its translation is CASSVGGAGGFSYEQYF.